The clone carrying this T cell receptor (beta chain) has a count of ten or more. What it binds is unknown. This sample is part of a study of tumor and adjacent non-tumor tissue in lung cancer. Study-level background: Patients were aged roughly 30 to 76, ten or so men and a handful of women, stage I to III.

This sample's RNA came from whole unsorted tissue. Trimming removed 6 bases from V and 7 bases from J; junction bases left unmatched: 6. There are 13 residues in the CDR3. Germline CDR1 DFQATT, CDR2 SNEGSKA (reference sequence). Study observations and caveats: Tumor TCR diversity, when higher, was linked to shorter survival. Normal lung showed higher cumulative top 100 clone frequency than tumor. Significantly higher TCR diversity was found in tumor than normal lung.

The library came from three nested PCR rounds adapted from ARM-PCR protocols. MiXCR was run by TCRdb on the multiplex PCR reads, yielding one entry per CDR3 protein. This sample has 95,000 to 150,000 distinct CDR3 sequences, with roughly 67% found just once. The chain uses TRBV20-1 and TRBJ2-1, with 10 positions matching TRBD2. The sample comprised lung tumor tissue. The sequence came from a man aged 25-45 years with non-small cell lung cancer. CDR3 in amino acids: CSATSGIGNEQFF. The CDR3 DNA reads TGCAGTGCCACTAGCGGGATCGGGAATGAGCAGTTCTTC.